Shown below are 22 T cell receptor beta chains from a single sample sequenced in a study of T cell clones after liver transplantation. Repertoires were generated with immunoSEQ multiplex PCR, while TCRdb's copy carries only in-frame clones and drops some. This table holds 65,000 to 95,000 clones, roughly 80% found once. The sequenced sample was CD4+ T cells from blood, obtained before liver transplant. Receptors originate from a human donor who received a liver transplant.

The gene calls are TRBV4-1 and TRBJ1-1; D not certain. Germline CDR1 and CDR2: MGHRA and YSYEKL. V lost 0 bases and J 4 bases, leaving 12 bases between the germline ends. The length of the CDR3 is 15 residues. CDR3 loop: CASSQDPSKSTEAFF. CDR3 coding DNA: TGCGCCAGCAGCCAAGACCCGTCGAAAAGCACTGAAGCTTTCTTT.

This clone occurred a few times. V and J are TRBV27 and TRBJ2-7; D is unresolved. V was pared by 4 bases and J by 6 bases, with 16 bases between. The CDR3 spans 14 residues. CDR1 and CDR2 from the germline V gene are MNHEY and SMNVEV (reference sequence). The CDR3 spells CASSYRTVGGEQYF. CDR3 nucleotides: TGTGCCAGCAGTTACCGAACCGTCGGCGGCGAGCAGTACTTC.

The gene calls are TRBV6-6 and TRBJ1-4, with TRBD1 matching over 9 bases. The CDR3 length is 14 residues. J lost 5 bases, V lost 6 bases, and 4 bases had no gene match. Germline V lookup: CDR1 MNHNY, CDR2 SVGAGI (reference sequence). The CDR3 protein is CASRAGQGNEKLFF. DNA for the CDR3: TGTGCCAGCAGGGCCGGACAGGGGAATGAAAAACTGTTTTTT.

The V call is TRBV9, the J call TRBJ2-3; D may be TRBD2 (6 bases). V was cut by 2 bases and J by 2 bases, with 15 bases left in between. The germline gives CDR1 SGDLS, CDR2 YYNGEE. The CDR3 is made up of 16 amino acids. The CDR3 coding sequence is TGTGCCAGCAGCGTGCGACCGGGGACTGTCACAGATACGCAGTATTTT. It yields the protein CASSVRPGTVTDTQYF. Using reference TRBV9 and TRBJ2-3 for the parts outside the CDR3, the full variable domain is DSGVTQTPKHLITATGQRVTLRCSPRSGDLSVYWYQQSLDQGLQFLIQYYNGEERAKGNILERFSAQQFPDLHSELNLSSLELGDSALYFCASSVRPGTVTDTQYFGPGTRLTVL.

The chain employs TRBV5-1 and TRBJ1-1, with D possibly matching TRBD1 (6 bases). V was cut by 0 bases and J by 3 bases, with 15 bases left in between. The length of the CDR3 is 16 residues. CDR1 is SGHRS and CDR2 is YFSETQ in the germline V gene. The CDR3 region has the DNA TGCGCCAGCAGCTTGGCCTTCGGACAGACCTACACTGAAGCTTTCTTT. Translated, it gives CASSLAFGQTYTEAFF.

The rearrangement links TRBV30 to TRBJ2-3; tentative D call: TRBD1 (5 bases). The germline V and J ends were trimmed by 3 bases and 0 bases, with 13 bases remaining between them. The CDR3 runs to 15 residues. Looked up from germline, CDR1 is GTSNPN and CDR2 is SVGIG (reference sequence). The CDR3 sequence: CAWRDMGFSTDTQYF. For the CDR3, the DNA is TGTGCCTGGAGGGACATGGGGTTCAGCACAGATACGCAGTATTTT.

The V gene is TRBV7-9, the J gene TRBJ1-1, with a possible D match to TRBD1 (5 bases). CDR3 length: 13 residues. V dropped 3 bases and J dropped 7 bases, with 12 bases sitting between them. Germline V lookup: CDR1 SEHNR, CDR2 FQNEAQ (reference sequence). CDR3 protein: CASSLGTLDEAFF. The CDR3 DNA sequence: TGTGCCAGCAGCTTGGGGACCCTAGATGAAGCTTTCTTT.

A single count supports this clone. The chain uses TRBV21-1 and TRBJ2-3; the table's D call, TRBD2, was not checked against the DNA. TRBV21-1 is a listed pseudogene. The CDR3 is 17 amino acids. The CDR3 loop reads CASSNRLAGVCPDTQYF. CDR3 bases: TGTGCCAGCAGCAATCGTCTAGCGGGAGTGTGCCCAGATACGCAGTATTTT.

J is TRBJ2-3 and V is TRBV2; D may be TRBD1 (6 bases). The germline V gene encodes CDR1 SNHLY and CDR2 FYNNEI. With 4 bases removed from V and 1 base from J, the gap between germline ends came to 12 bases. This CDR3 is built from 15 residues. The CDR3: CASSARSGGTDTQYF. CDR3 DNA sequence: TGTGCCAGCAGTGCCCGCTCAGGGGGCACAGATACGCAGTATTTT.

Details on this clone: Mismatch with germline at one junction end may stem from a read error. The CDR3 loop reads CSVLRVLKTEAFF. The CDR3 region has the DNA TGCAGCGTCCTAAGGGTGTTGAAAACTGAAGCTTTCTTT. V usage is TRBV29-1 and J usage is TRBJ1-1; D remains ambiguous. Germline V gene lookup returns CDR1 SQVTM and CDR2 ANQGSEA. The CDR3 consists of 13 residues.

J is TRBJ1-5 and V is TRBV5-1; D is uncertain. The V gene lost 1 base and the J gene lost 7 bases, with 12 bases spanning the gap. Germline CDR1 reads SGHRS; CDR2 reads YFSETQ. This CDR3 is 14 amino acids long. The CDR3 region has the DNA TGCGCCAGCAGCTTGCTCGGGTTGGACCAGCCCCAGCATTTT. It encodes CASSLLGLDQPQHF.

The rearrangement links TRBV19 to TRBJ1-5, with D possibly TRBD1 on 5 matching bases. With 3 bases removed from V and 3 bases from J, the gap between germline ends came to 24 bases. The germline gives CDR1 LNHDA, CDR2 SQIVND (reference sequence). This CDR3 is 19 amino acids long. This CDR3 is CASSMDRARGRANNQPQHF. Here the CDR3 DNA reads TGTGCCAGTAGTATGGATAGAGCTCGTGGCAGGGCTAACAATCAGCCCCAGCATTTT. The full variable domain, completed using reference TRBV19 and TRBJ1-5, is DGGITQSPKYLFRKEGQNVTLSCEQNLNHDAMYWYRQDPGQGLRLIYYSQIVNDFQKGDIAEGYSVSREKKESFPLTVTSAQKNPTAFYLCASSMDRARGRANNQPQHFGDGTRLSIL.

V is TRBV19 and J is TRBJ2-7, with D possibly matching TRBD1 (6 bases). This CDR3 region has 15 residues. The ends were cut back, 0 bases at V and 6 bases at J, with 15 bases in the middle. Germline V gene lookup returns CDR1 LNHDA and CDR2 SQIVND (reference sequence). CDR3 nucleotide sequence: TGTGCCAGTAGTATAGACCTGTGGGGGCGCGGCGAGCAGTACTTC. Translating it yields CASSIDLWGRGEQYF. Based on the CDR3 plus reference TRBV19 and TRBJ2-7, the full variable domain is DGGITQSPKYLFRKEGQNVTLSCEQNLNHDAMYWYRQDPGQGLRLIYYSQIVNDFQKGDIAEGYSVSREKKESFPLTVTSAQKNPTAFYLCASSIDLWGRGEQYFGPGTRLTVT.

The chain is built from TRBV5-6 and TRBJ1-1; unclear D gene. Germline CDR1 reads SGHDT; CDR2 reads YYEEEE. There are 15 residues in the CDR3. Trimming took off 1 base at V and 3 bases at J, with 13 bases between the two ends. The CDR3 sequence is CASSLIVSGHTEAFF. CDR3 bases: TGTGCCAGCAGCTTGATCGTTAGTGGGCACACTGAAGCTTTCTTT.

This clone has just a few counts. The genes are TRBV7-9 and TRBJ1-4, with D possibly matching TRBD1 (6 bases). This CDR3 is 16 amino acids long. Germline V gives CDR1 SEHNR, CDR2 FQNEAQ (reference sequence). V lost 3 bases and J lost 5, with 16 bases in between. The CDR3 reads CASSFSTTGPNEKLFF. The CDR3, as DNA: TGTGCCAGCAGCTTTTCCACGACAGGACCGAATGAAAAACTGTTTTTT.

V gene TRBV6-1 combines with J gene TRBJ1-2; possible D gene TRBD1, 6 bases. Germline V gives CDR1 MNHNS, CDR2 SASEGT. With 7 bases removed from V and 7 bases from J, the gap between germline ends came to 22 bases. There are 15 residues in the CDR3. This CDR3 is CASTQVRGAFGGYTF. CDR3 sequence (DNA): TGTGCCAGCACCCAGGTTCGGGGGGCTTTTGGTGGCTACACCTTC.

The chain links TRBV6-5 to TRBJ2-7; D gene unclear. This CDR3 is 13 amino acids long. The germline CDR1 and CDR2 sequences are MNHEY and SVGAGI. V lost 10 bases to trimming and J lost 6 bases, with 19 bases between them. CDR3 nucleotides: TGTGCCATCTCAAAGATTGAAACTCCCGAGCAGTACTTC. This sequence encodes CAISKIETPEQYF.

The V call is TRBV18, the J call TRBJ2-2, with D hard to call. Germline assignment: CDR1 KGHSH and CDR2 LQKENI. V was trimmed by 2 bases and J by 1 base, leaving 5 bases between them. CDR3 length: 14 amino acids. In DNA, the CDR3 is TGTGCCAGCTCACCAAGTTGGAACACCGGGGAGCTGTTTTTT. Residues: CASSPSWNTGELFF.

The chain carries TRBV6-5 and TRBJ2-3; D remains unclear. The CDR3 extends over 13 amino acids. Germline CDR1 MNHEY, CDR2 SVGAGI. The V end was cut by 2 bases, the J end by 2 bases, with 5 bases between. The CDR3 DNA sequence: TGTGCCAGCAGTTACCGGAACACAGATACGCAGTATTTT. It translates to CASSYRNTDTQYF.

V and J are TRBV7-2 and TRBJ1-2; no definite D call. The V gene lost 1 base and the J gene lost 3 bases, with 6 bases spanning the gap. The CDR3 has 13 amino acids. From germline, CDR1 is SGHTA and CDR2 FQGNSA. The CDR3 bases are TGTGCCAGCAGCTTAGACCGGGACTATGGCTACACCTTC. As protein: CASSLDRDYGYTF.

This clone was detected once. V usage is TRBV5-1 and J usage is TRBJ2-7; D call uncertain. Germline CDR1 and CDR2: SGHRS and YFSETQ. Between the trimmed V and J ends, which lost 0 bases and 3 bases, there was a span of 10 bases. The CDR3 is 14 amino acids. The CDR3 spells CASSLAGSLYEQYF. The CDR3 DNA reads TGCGCCAGCAGCTTGGCCGGGTCCCTCTACGAGCAGTACTTC.

This chain uses TRBV7-8 with TRBJ2-7, with D uncertain. Germline-derived CDR1 and CDR2 are SGHVS and FQNEAQ. This CDR3 is built from 13 residues. V lost 5 bases and J 4 bases, leaving 12 bases between the germline ends. CDR3 nucleotide sequence: TGTGCCAGCAGCAAAGGGCTTAGGTACGAGCAGTACTTC. Its protein product is CASSKGLRYEQYF.